The 16 T cell receptor beta chains presented below share a single source sample, sequenced in a study of control samples from healthy donors and cancer patients. Clones were read by immunoSEQ multiplex PCR, and TCRdb kept only the in-frame ones, dropping some. The data show 350,000 to 450,000 clones, 75% to 95% seen once. Sequenced sample: PBMCs. These receptors were taken from a man aged 40-49 years with head and neck cancer.

The rearrangement uses TRBV6-5 and TRBJ1-1; the D gene is possibly TRBD1 (5 bases). Germline CDR1 is MNHEY and CDR2 is SVGAGI. The CDR3 has 16 amino acids. V lost 0 bases and J 5 bases, leaving 16 bases between the germline ends. The CDR3 reads CASSYSSGDRGTEAFF. The CDR3 coding sequence is TGTGCCAGCAGTTACTCGAGCGGGGACCGGGGGACTGAAGCTTTCTTT.

The rearrangement uses TRBV27 and TRBJ1-4; 7 bases match TRBD1. CDR3 length: 15 residues. The V gene end was trimmed by 3 bases and the J gene end by 8 bases; junction bases not matched to a gene: 9. Germline V gene lookup returns CDR1 MNHEY and CDR2 SMNVEV (reference sequence). CDR3 nucleotides: TGTGCCAGCAGTTTGGGACGGCAGGGGGAAGAAAAACTGTTTTTT. As protein: CASSLGRQGEEKLFF.

The J gene is TRBJ1-1, the V gene TRBV9; D uncertain. The CDR3 extends over 14 amino acids. V shed 2 bases and J shed 5 bases, with 13 bases lying between them. Germline V gene data show CDR1 as SGDLS and CDR2 as YYNGEE. The CDR3 sequence is CASSVESPGTEAFF. As DNA, the CDR3 is TGTGCCAGCAGCGTCGAGAGCCCGGGGACTGAAGCTTTCTTT.

The J gene is TRBJ2-1, the V gene TRBV28, with TRBD1 matching 9 bases. This CDR3 contains 13 residues. Germline-derived CDR1 and CDR2 are MDHEN and SYDVKM. Trimming cost V 2 bases and J 10 bases; bases outside gene matches: 3. CDR3 protein: CASSLGQGHEQFF. As DNA, the CDR3 is TGTGCCAGCAGTTTAGGACAGGGGCACGAGCAGTTCTTC.

The chain joins TRBV18 to TRBJ2-7; D is possibly TRBD1 (6 bases). The CDR3 spans 14 residues. Germline V lookup: CDR1 KGHSH, CDR2 LQKENI. V lost 4 bases and J 5 bases, leaving 15 bases between the germline ends. CDR3: CASSHRTESNEQYF. CDR3 DNA: TGTGCCAGCTCACACCGGACAGAGAGCAACGAGCAGTACTTC. The full variable domain, in which reference TRBV18 and TRBJ2-7 provide the parts outside the CDR3, is NAGVMQNPRHLVRRRGQEARLRCSPMKGHSHVYWYRQLPEEGLKFMVYLQKENIIDESGMPKERFSAEFPKEGPSILRIQQVVRGDSAAYFCASSHRTESNEQYFGPGTRLTVT.

V is TRBV19 and J is TRBJ1-2; TRBD1 is a possible D gene (6 bases). V lost 5 bases and J 3 bases, leaving 19 bases between the germline ends. Germline V CDR1 and CDR2: LNHDA, SQIVND (reference sequence). CDR3 size: 16 residues. The CDR3 coding sequence is TGTGCCAGTAGTTCATTGACGGGGGCAGGGTACTATGGCTACACCTTC. It yields the protein CASSSLTGAGYYGYTF.

The chain links TRBV24-1 to TRBJ2-5, with 10 bases that match TRBD2. The CDR3 runs 15 residues. After removal of 4 bases from V and 7 bases from J, the junction contained 8 bases not matched to a gene. CDR1 KGHDR and CDR2 SFDVKD come from the germline V gene. The CDR3 loop reads CATSESGGATGTQYF. Here the CDR3 DNA reads TGTGCCACCAGTGAGAGCGGGGGGGCCACCGGGACCCAGTACTTC.

The V gene is TRBV7-8, the J gene TRBJ1-5; D remains ambiguous. The CDR3 runs to 17 residues. In germline, CDR1 is SGHVS, CDR2 FQNEAQ. The V gene lost 5 bases and the J gene lost 1 base, with 18 bases spanning the gap. CDR3 in DNA: TGTGCCAGCAGCCCACTACAGCTAGCGGGGAGCAATCAGCCCCAGCATTTT. It encodes CASSPLQLAGSNQPQHF.

This clone was observed once. The genes are TRBV6-5 and TRBJ2-7; D uncertain. V was pared by 7 bases and J by 2 bases, with 15 bases between. The CDR3 consists of 14 residues. The germline V gene has CDR1 MNHEY and CDR2 SVGAGI. The CDR3 sequence: CASNRHPQPYEQYF. The CDR3, as DNA: TGTGCCAGCAATCGACACCCCCAGCCCTACGAGCAGTACTTC.

The CDR3 is CASSYSDLGKYGYTF. DNA of the CDR3: TGTGCCAGCAGTTACTCGGACCTGGGAAAATATGGCTACACCTTC. The chain recombines TRBV6-2 or TRBV6-3 with TRBJ1-2; D ambiguous. The CDR3 covers 15 residues. Trimming left V 0 bases short and J 5 bases short, with 13 bases between. The germline gives CDR1 MNHEY, CDR2 SVGEGT.

The chain couples TRBV27 to TRBJ1-6; D not certain. V was cut by 6 bases and J by 7 bases, with 16 bases left in between. In germline, CDR1 is MNHEY, CDR2 SMNVEV (reference sequence). The CDR3 length is 15 residues. The CDR3: CASSLPRGSNSPLHF. The CDR3 nucleotides read TGTGCCAGCAGCCTCCCACGCGGGTCGAATTCACCCCTCCACTTT.

This clone was recorded only once. The chain uses TRBV29-1 and TRBJ1-2; the match to TRBD1 covers 10 bases. Germline V gene data show CDR1 as SQVTM and CDR2 as ANQGSEA. This CDR3 has 15 residues. The ends lost 3 bases at V and 4 bases at J; junction bases unmatched: 8. CDR3 DNA sequence: TGCAGCGTTGACAGACAGGGGGCTTCGATCTATGGCTACACCTTC. It translates to CSVDRQGASIYGYTF.

V and J are TRBV2 and TRBJ2-7, with 13 bases lining up with TRBD2. V lost 9 bases to trimming and J lost 5 bases; unmatched junction nucleotides: 19. The germline gives CDR1 SNHLY, CDR2 FYNNEI. This CDR3 has 18 residues. The CDR3 nucleotides are TGTGCCAGGGAGCGGTTGTCAGGACTAGCGGGAGTGGGCAACGAGCAGTACTTC. Translation: CARERLSGLAGVGNEQYF.

This sequence joins TRBV9 and TRBJ2-3; TRBD2 might be the D (5 bases). Germline values: CDR1 SGDLS, CDR2 YYNGEE. The ends were cut back, 0 bases at V and 4 bases at J, with 12 bases in the middle. The CDR3 spans 15 residues. The CDR3 nucleotides read TGTGCCAGCAGCGTAGGAGGGTCAAAGGCAGATACGCAGTATTTT. Residues: CASSVGGSKADTQYF.

This chain connects TRBV28 to TRBJ2-7; TRBD1 might be the D (5 bases). Germline V gene data show CDR1 as MDHEN and CDR2 as SYDVKM. The CDR3 has 15 residues. The germline V and J ends were trimmed by 5 bases and 4 bases, with 18 bases remaining between them. CDR3 coding DNA: TGTGCCAGCAGTATGTCCAGTCAGGGTATTTACGAGCAGTACTTC. This codes for CASSMSSQGIYEQYF.

V is TRBV2 and J is TRBJ1-1, with 7 bases aligning to TRBD1. This CDR3 spans 13 amino acids. The junction had 9 bases not matched to a gene; V was cut back by 7 bases and J by 7 bases. Germline values: CDR1 SNHLY, CDR2 FYNNEI. In nucleotides, the CDR3 is TGTGCCAGCAACCCAGGGGGGCGGGGTGAAGCTTTCTTT. Protein sequence: CASNPGGRGEAFF.